A single sample gave rise to the 3 T cell receptor beta chains below, sequenced in a study of blood T cells in healthy people across ages. Combining a sample-barcoded 5' primer with a J-beta primer mix, a second PCR ran for roughly 7 to 11 cycles. In TCRdb, the 5' RACE reads were re-called with MiXCR into one record per CDR3 protein. The table shows over 700,000 distinct CDR3 sequences, with roughly 25% occurring only once. These same records also appear under a second study, on T cells of mothers and their children.

The sequenced sample was blood. The receptors originated from a boy aged 10-17 years in good health.

V is TRBV3-1 and J is TRBJ2-1; the D gene is possibly TRBD2 (6 bases). CDR3 length equals 11 residues. V was cut by 3 bases and J by 15 bases, with 12 bases left in between. Per germline, CDR1 LGHDT and CDR2 YNNKEL (reference sequence). DNA of the CDR3: TGTGCCAGCAGCCAGTCGGGGCGGGGGTTCTTC. Translated, it gives CASSQSGRGFF.

This clonotype was seen more than once but under ten times. This rearrangement joins TRBV12-3 or TRBV12-4 to TRBJ2-2, with D maybe TRBD1 (6 bases). V lost 5 bases, J lost 4 bases, and 11 bases lay in between. This CDR3 spans 14 amino acids. DNA for the CDR3: TGTGCCAGCAGTGCCGACAGGTCCACCGGGGAGCTGTTTTTT. This codes for CASSADRSTGELFF.

This sequence joins TRBV12-3 or TRBV12-4 and TRBJ2-3; D is tentatively TRBD1 or TRBD2 (5 bases each). The CDR3 covers 14 residues. Trimming removed 6 bases from V and 4 bases from J, with 14 bases in between. The CDR3 region is CASSHGTPPDTQYF. CDR3 nucleotide sequence: TGTGCCAGCAGCCACGGGACGCCCCCAGATACGCAGTATTTT.